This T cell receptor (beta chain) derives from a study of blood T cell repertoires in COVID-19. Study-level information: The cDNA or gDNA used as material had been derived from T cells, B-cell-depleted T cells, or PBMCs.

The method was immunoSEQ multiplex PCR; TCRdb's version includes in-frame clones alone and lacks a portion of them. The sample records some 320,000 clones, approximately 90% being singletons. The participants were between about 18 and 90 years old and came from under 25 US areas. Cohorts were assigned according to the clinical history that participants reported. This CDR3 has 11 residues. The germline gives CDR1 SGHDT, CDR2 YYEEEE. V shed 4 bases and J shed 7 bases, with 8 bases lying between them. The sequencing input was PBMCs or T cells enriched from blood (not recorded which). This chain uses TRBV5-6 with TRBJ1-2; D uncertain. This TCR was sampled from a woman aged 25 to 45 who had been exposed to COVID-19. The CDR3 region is CASSRAGGYTF. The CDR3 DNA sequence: TGTGCCAGCAGCCGGGCGGGTGGCTACACCTTC.